The clone carrying this T cell receptor (beta chain) was counted only a few times. Its matching antigen is unknown. In germline, CDR1 is SGHDT, CDR2 YYEEEE. The CDR3 has 14 residues. V was pared by 0 bases and J by 1 base, with 7 bases between. The data were obtained in a study of post-analysis software for immune sequencing data. General study findings and limits: Multiple sclerosis patients showed significantly lower normalized Chao1 diversity than controls did. TRBV5-6, TRBV5-1 and TRBV20-1 belonged to a set of roughly five TRBV segments that were more frequent in patients than controls.

Tagging with unique molecular identifiers was a feature of the TCR beta cDNA libraries. Researchers reported approximately 500,000 cDNA molecules coming from approximately 0.95 to 9.8 million T cells. TCRdb recomputed calls from the PCR reads with MiXCR, one row per CDR3 protein. Here the sample spans fewer than 850,000 distinct CDR3 sequences, 25% to 30% being singletons. This clonotype was sampled from a girl aged 5-17 years with multiple sclerosis. Sample: blood. The chain has TRBV5-6 and TRBJ2-5; the D is unclear. For the CDR3, the DNA is TGTGCCAGCAGCTTGGTAGCAGTCCAAGAGACCCAGTACTTC. It translates to CASSLVAVQETQYF.